This TCR beta chain was retrieved from a study of blood T cell repertoires in COVID-19. Study-level background: Acute-phase and convalescent COVID-19 samples originated in the United States, Italy and Spain. PBMCs, B-cell-depleted T cells, or T cells were the source of the cDNA or gDNA that made up the material.

The CDR3 runs 17 residues. Trimming removed 5 bases at V and 1 base at J, with 21 bases between. Germline V gives CDR1 SGHTA, CDR2 FQGNSA. Methods used by the authors: Amplified reference gene primers provided the basis for estimating nucleated cell counts. The method was immunoSEQ multiplex PCR; TCRdb's version includes in-frame clones alone and lacks a portion of them. The V and J calls and clone size were taken over from that table, and D and trimming were inferred from the DNA. Found here are over 150,000 clones, 85% to 90% of them singletons; the top ten hold roughly 2%. The sample taken for sequencing was peripheral blood. The chain recombines TRBV7-2 with TRBJ2-7; weak D call: TRBD2 (6 bases). The source of this sequence is a middle-aged man who had recovered from COVID-19. The CDR3, as DNA: TGTGCCAGCAGCCTAGTAGGGCTAGCGCCTCTATCCTACGAGCAGTACTTC. Residues: CASSLVGLAPLSYEQYF.